What follows describes a single T cell receptor (beta chain). This entry belongs to a study of siplizumab effects on memory and regulatory T cells. V lost 1 base to trimming and J lost 4 bases, with 11 bases between them. This CDR3 has 15 amino acids. Germline V lookup: CDR1 SEHNR, CDR2 FQNEAQ (reference sequence). Measured with immunoSEQ multiplex PCR; TCRdb has only the in-frame clones, and not every one. This repertoire shows about 91,000 clones, about 96% found once; its top ten account for 0.025% to 0.035%. The V and J genes are TRBV7-9 and TRBJ2-1; possibly TRBD1 for D (5 bases). This clonotype was obtained from a human donor in good health. Input material: naive CD4+ T cells sorted from blood. The CDR3 protein is CASSLGTIEYNEQFF. Here the CDR3 DNA reads TGTGCCAGCAGCTTAGGGACAATAGAGTACAATGAGCAGTTCTTC.